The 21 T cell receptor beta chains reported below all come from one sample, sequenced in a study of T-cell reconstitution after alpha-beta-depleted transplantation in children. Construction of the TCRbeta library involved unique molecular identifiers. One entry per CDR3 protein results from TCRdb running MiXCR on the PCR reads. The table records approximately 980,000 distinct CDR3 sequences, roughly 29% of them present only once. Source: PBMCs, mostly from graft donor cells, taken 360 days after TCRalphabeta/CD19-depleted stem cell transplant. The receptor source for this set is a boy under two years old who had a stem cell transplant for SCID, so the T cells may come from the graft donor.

The chain's CDR3 is CASSSGQGAMRDEQFF. The CDR3 DNA reads as TGTGCCAGCAGCTCTGGACAGGGGGCTATGAGGGATGAGCAGTTCTTC. The chain couples TRBV5-6 to TRBJ2-1, with 11 bases aligning to TRBD1. CDR3 size: 16 residues. V was clipped by 3 bases and J by 8 bases; unmatched bases: 10. Germline assignment: CDR1 SGHDT and CDR2 YYEEEE.

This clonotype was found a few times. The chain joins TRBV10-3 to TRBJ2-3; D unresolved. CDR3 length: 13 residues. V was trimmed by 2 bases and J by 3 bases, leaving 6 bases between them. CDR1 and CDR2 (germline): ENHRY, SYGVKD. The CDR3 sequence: CAISEPVTDTQYF. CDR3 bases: TGTGCCATCAGTGAGCCGGTGACAGATACGCAGTATTTT.

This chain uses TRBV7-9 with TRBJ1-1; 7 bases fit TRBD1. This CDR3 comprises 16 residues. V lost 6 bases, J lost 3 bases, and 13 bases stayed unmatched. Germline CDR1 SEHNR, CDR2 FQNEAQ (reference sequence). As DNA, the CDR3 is TGTGCCAGCAGTTATGAACCTGGGAGGGGGCACACTGAAGCTTTCTTT. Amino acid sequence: CASSYEPGRGHTEAFF.

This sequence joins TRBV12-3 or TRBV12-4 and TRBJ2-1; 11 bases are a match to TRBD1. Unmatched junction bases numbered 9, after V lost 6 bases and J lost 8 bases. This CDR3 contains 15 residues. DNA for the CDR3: TGTGCCAGCAGAAGCAGGACAGGGGGCTTCGATGAGCAGTTCTTC. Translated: CASRSRTGGFDEQFF.

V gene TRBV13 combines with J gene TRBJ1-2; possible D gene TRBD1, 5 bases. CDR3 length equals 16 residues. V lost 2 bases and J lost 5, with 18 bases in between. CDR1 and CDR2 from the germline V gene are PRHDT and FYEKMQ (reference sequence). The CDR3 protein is CASSLRLDSSPYGYTF. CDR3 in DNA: TGTGCCAGCAGCTTAAGACTAGACAGCTCACCGTATGGCTACACCTTC.

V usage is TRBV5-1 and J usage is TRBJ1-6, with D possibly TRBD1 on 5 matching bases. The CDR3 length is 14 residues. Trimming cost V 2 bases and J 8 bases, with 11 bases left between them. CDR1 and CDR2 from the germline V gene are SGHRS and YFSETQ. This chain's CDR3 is CASSFRGADSPLHF. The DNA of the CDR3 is TGCGCCAGCAGCTTTAGAGGGGCAGATTCACCCCTCCACTTT.

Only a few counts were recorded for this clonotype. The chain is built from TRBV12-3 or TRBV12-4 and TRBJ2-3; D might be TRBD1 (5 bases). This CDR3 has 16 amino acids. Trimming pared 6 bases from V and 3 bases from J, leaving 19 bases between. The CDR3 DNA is TGTGCCAGCAGCCAGAACACAGGTTTGCTGACAGATACGCAGTATTTT. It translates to CASSQNTGLLTDTQYF.

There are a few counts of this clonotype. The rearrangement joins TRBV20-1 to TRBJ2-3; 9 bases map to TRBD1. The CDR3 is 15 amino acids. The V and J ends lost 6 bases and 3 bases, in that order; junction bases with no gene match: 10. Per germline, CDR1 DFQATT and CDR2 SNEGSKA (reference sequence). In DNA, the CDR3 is TGCAGTGCGCCTACCGGGACAGGGATAACAGATACGCAGTATTTT. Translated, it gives CSAPTGTGITDTQYF.

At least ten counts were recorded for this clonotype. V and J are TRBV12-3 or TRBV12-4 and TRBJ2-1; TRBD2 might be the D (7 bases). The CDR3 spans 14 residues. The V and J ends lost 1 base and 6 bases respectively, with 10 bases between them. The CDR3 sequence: CASSLVGGLNEQFF. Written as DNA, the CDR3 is TGTGCCAGCAGTTTAGTGGGGGGGCTCAATGAGCAGTTCTTC.

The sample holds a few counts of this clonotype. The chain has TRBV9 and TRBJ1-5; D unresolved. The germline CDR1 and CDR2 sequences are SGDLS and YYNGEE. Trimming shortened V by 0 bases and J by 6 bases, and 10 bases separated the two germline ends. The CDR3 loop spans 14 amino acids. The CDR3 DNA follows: TGTGCCAGCAGCGTAGATGGGATCGGTCAGCCCCAGCATTTT. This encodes CASSVDGIGQPQHF. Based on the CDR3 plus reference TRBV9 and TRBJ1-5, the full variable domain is DSGVTQTPKHLITATGQRVTLRCSPRSGDLSVYWYQQSLDQGLQFLIQYYNGEERAKGNILERFSAQQFPDLHSELNLSSLELGDSALYFCASSVDGIGQPQHFGDGTRLSIL.

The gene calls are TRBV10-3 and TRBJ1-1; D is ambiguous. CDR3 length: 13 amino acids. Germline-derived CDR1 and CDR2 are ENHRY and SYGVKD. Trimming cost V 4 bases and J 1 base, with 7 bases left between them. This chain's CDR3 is CAISVLGNTEAFF. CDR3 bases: TGTGCCATCAGTGTCCTCGGGAACACTGAAGCTTTCTTT.

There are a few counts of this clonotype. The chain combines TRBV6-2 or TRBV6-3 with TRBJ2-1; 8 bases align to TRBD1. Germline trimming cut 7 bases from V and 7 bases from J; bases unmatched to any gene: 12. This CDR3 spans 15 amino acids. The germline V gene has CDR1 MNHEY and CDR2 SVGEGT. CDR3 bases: TGTGCCAGCAACAAACAGGGGGTACGGATTAATGAGCAGTTCTTC. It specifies CASNKQGVRINEQFF.

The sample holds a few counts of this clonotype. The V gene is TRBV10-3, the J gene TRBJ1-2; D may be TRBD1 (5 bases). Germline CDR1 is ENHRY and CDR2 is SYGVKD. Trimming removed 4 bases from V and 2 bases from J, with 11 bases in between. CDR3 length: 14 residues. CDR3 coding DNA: TGTGCCATCAGTGTCCGGGACGGCAACTATGGCTACACCTTC. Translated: CAISVRDGNYGYTF.

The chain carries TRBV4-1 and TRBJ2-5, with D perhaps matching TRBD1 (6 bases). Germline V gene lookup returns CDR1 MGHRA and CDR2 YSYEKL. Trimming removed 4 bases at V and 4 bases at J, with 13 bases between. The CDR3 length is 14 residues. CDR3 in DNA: TGCGCCAGCAGCCTATCAGGGGCAGGAGAGACCCAGTACTTC. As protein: CASSLSGAGETQYF.

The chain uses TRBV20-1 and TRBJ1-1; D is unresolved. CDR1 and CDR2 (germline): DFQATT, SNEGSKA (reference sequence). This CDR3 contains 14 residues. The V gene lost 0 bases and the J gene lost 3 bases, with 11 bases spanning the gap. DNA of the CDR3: TGCAGTGCTAGAGATCTTGGCACTTACACTGAAGCTTTCTTT. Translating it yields CSARDLGTYTEAFF.

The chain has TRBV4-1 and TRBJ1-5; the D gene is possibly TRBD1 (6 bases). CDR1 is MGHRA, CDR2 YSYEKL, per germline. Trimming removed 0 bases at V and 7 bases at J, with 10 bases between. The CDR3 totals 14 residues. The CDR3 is CASSQDAGAQPQHF. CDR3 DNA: TGCGCCAGCAGCCAAGATGCGGGGGCCCAGCCCCAGCATTTT.

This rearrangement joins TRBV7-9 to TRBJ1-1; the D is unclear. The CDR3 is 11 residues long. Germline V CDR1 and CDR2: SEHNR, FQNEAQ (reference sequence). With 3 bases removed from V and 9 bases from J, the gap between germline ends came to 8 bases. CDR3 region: CASSLVGKAFF. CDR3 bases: TGTGCCAGCAGCTTGGTTGGGAAAGCTTTCTTT.

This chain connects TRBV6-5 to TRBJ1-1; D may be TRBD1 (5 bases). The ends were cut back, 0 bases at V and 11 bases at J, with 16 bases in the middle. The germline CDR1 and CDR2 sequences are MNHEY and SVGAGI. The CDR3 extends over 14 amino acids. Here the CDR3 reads CASSYSLGDDGAFF. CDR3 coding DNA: TGTGCCAGCAGTTACTCACTGGGGGACGATGGTGCTTTCTTT.

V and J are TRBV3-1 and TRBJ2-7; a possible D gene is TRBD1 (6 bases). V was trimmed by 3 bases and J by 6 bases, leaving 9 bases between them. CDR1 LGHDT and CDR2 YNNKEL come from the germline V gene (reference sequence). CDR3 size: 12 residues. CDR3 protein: CASSHQGIEQYF. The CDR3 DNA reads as TGTGCCAGCAGCCATCAGGGGATCGAGCAGTACTTC.

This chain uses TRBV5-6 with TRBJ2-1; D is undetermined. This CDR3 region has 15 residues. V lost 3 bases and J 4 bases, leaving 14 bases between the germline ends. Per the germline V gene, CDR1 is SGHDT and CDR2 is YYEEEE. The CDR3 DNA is TGTGCCAGCAGCTGGCCGACGTACAGTTACAATGAGCAGTTCTTC. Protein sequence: CASSWPTYSYNEQFF.

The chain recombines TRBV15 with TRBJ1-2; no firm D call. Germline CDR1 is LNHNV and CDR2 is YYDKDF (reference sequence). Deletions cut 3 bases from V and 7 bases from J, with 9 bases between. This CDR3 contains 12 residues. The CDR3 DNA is TGTGCCACCAGCAGCGGGCTCCGTGGCTACACCTTC. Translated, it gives CATSSGLRGYTF.